Listed here are 25 T cell receptor beta chains from one sample, sequenced in a study of beta chain features in type 1 diabetes (dated by TCRdb to 2016 to 2019). Libraries were built with the immunoSEQ multiplex PCR assay. All of the isolated RNA was reverse transcribed with the High Capacity cDNA Reverse Transcription Kit, so expressed TCRB transcripts were sequenced. The immuneACCESS repertoire file appears here via TCRdb, limited to in-frame rearrangements. These files lack a portion of the clones; in checked studies, under half of the deficit traces to unresolved V genes, and the cause of the others is not known. The sample yields about 620,000 clones; around 15% were counted once. About 0.097% of the sample is held by the ten biggest clonotypes. Sample: naive CD4+ T cells from blood. Reading the label with the study, this specimen's cell subset or site is: true naive CD4+ T cells. These TCRs come from a man between 18 and 35 years old in good health.

This chain links TRBV4-3 with TRBJ2-7; 12 bases match TRBD2. CDR1 LGHNA and CDR2 YSLEER come from the germline V gene. V lost 1 base, J lost 1 base, and 14 bases stayed unmatched. This CDR3 has 20 residues. The CDR3 sequence: CASSQVLHTSGGSRSYEQYF. In DNA form, the CDR3 reads TGCGCCAGCAGCCAAGTCCTTCACACTAGCGGGGGGTCTAGATCCTACGAGCAGTACTTC.

This sequence joins TRBV7-2 and TRBJ2-3, with TRBD2 matching over 7 bases. The CDR3 runs 15 residues. V dropped 2 bases and J dropped 2; count of bases not matched to a gene: 4. Germline V gene lookup returns CDR1 SGHTA and CDR2 FQGNSA. The CDR3 region is CASSLQSGNTDTQYF. CDR3 DNA: TGTGCCAGCAGCTTACAGAGCGGGAACACAGATACGCAGTATTTT.

This clone was found a few times. The V call is TRBV25-1, the J call TRBJ2-7; D might be TRBD2 (6 bases). V dropped 4 bases and J dropped 3 bases, with 19 bases sitting between them. Germline values: CDR1 MGHDK, CDR2 SYGVNS. This CDR3 has 16 amino acids. The CDR3 region is CASSATSGASLYEQYF. CDR3 sequence (DNA): TGTGCCAGCAGTGCAACATCGGGAGCTTCCCTCTACGAGCAGTACTTC.

This clone has a handful of counts. The chain is built from TRBV10-3 and TRBJ2-7, with D possibly called TRBD1 or TRBD2 (5 bases each). Germline assignment: CDR1 ENHRY and CDR2 SYGVKD. This CDR3 has 15 residues. V was clipped by 2 bases and J by 3 bases, with 14 bases between them. The CDR3 bases are TGTGCCATCAGTGAGGTTTCCGGGACGGACTACGAGCAGTACTTC. As protein: CAISEVSGTDYEQYF.

In its sample, this clone was seen a few times. V gene TRBV5-4 combines with J gene TRBJ1-4; D gene unclear. The CDR3 sequence is 15 residues long. V lost 0 bases, J lost 0 bases, and 6 bases lay in between. Germline V gene data show CDR1 as SGHNT and CDR2 as YYREEE (reference sequence). The CDR3 is CASSLARSTNEKLFF. The CDR3, as DNA: TGTGCCAGCAGCTTGGCAAGGTCAACTAATGAAAAACTGTTTTTT.

This clone was observed a handful of times. This chain uses TRBV10-3 with TRBJ1-3; the D is unclear. The germline gives CDR1 ENHRY, CDR2 SYGVKD. V gave up 7 bases and J gave up 0 bases, with 4 bases separating them. The CDR3 is 12 residues long. CDR3: CAINRSGNTIYF. The CDR3 DNA sequence: TGTGCCATCAACCGCTCTGGAAACACCATATATTTT.

This sequence joins TRBV5-4 and TRBJ2-3, with 10 bases aligning to TRBD2. Losses at the gene ends were 2 bases for V and 4 bases for J; bases not matched to a gene: 4. Germline V gives CDR1 SGHNT, CDR2 YYREEE (reference sequence). This CDR3 has 15 amino acids. The CDR3 nucleotides are TGTGCCAGCAGCTTTGCACTAGCGGGGCCAGATACGCAGTATTTT. Its translation is CASSFALAGPDTQYF.

Here the CDR3 reads CASSFQTSNTEAFF. The CDR3 DNA reads TGCGCCAGCAGCTTTCAAACGTCGAACACTGAAGCTTTCTTT. The chain recombines TRBV5-1 with TRBJ1-1; the D is unclear. CDR1 is SGHRS and CDR2 is YFSETQ in the germline V gene. The CDR3 extends over 14 amino acids. V lost 2 bases and J 1 base, leaving 9 bases between the germline ends.

The sample holds a few counts of this clone. V usage is TRBV15 and J usage is TRBJ2-3; 16 bases align to TRBD2. The CDR3 runs 18 residues. The germline gives CDR1 LNHNV, CDR2 YYDKDF (reference sequence). V lost 3 bases, J lost 4 bases, and 7 bases stayed unmatched. CDR3 sequence: CATSSPGLAGGPPDTQYF. The CDR3 nucleotides are TGTGCCACCAGCAGCCCGGGACTAGCGGGGGGGCCCCCAGATACGCAGTATTTT.

The rearrangement joins TRBV19 to TRBJ2-1; 11 positions match TRBD2. The CDR3 consists of 15 residues. The V gene's germline CDR1 is LNHDA and CDR2 SQIVND (reference sequence). Trimming removed 4 bases from V and 6 bases from J; junction bases left unmatched: 5. The CDR3 loop is CASSSSGRGSNEQFF. For the CDR3, the DNA is TGTGCCAGTAGTAGTAGCGGGAGGGGGAGCAATGAGCAGTTCTTC.

There are a few counts of this clone. Other DNA sequences in this sample translate to the same CDR3. The rearrangement uses TRBV20-1 and TRBJ2-7; maybe TRBD1 (6 bases). CDR1 is DFQATT and CDR2 is SNEGSKA in the germline V gene (reference sequence). CDR3 length: 11 amino acids. Trimming left V 6 bases short and J 6 bases short, with 12 bases between. The CDR3 DNA is TGCAGTGCCAGGGGACGGGGCGAGCAGTACTTC. As protein: CSARGRGEQYF.

The rearrangement joins TRBV11-3 to TRBJ1-1; 7 nucleotides line up with TRBD1. The germline V gene has CDR1 SGHNT and CDR2 YENEEA. The V and J ends lost 4 bases and 1 base, in that order; junction bases with no gene match: 3. The CDR3 totals 14 residues. The CDR3 region has the DNA TGTGCCAGCAGCTCACAGGGGACGAACACTGAAGCTTTCTTT. Protein product: CASSSQGTNTEAFF.

This clone was counted at least ten times. J is TRBJ1-1 and V is TRBV14; D is ambiguous. Germline values: CDR1 SGHDN, CDR2 FVKESK. Trimming pared 1 base from V and 10 bases from J, leaving 10 bases between. The CDR3 has 12 residues. The CDR3 region has the DNA TGTGCCAGCAGCCAAGGATTTGTAGCAGCTTTCTTT. Residues: CASSQGFVAAFF.

The V and J genes are TRBV27 and TRBJ2-3; D is unclear. CDR1 is MNHEY and CDR2 is SMNVEV in the germline V gene (reference sequence). Trimming shortened V by 6 bases and J by 4 bases, and 14 bases separated the two germline ends. The CDR3 contains 14 residues. This chain's CDR3 is CASRIPKWADTQYF. As DNA, the CDR3 is TGTGCCAGCAGGATCCCTAAATGGGCAGATACGCAGTATTTT.

The genes are TRBV25-1 and TRBJ2-5; D might be TRBD1 or TRBD2, each matching 6 bases. CDR3 length: 15 amino acids. Germline V gene lookup returns CDR1 MGHDK and CDR2 SYGVNS. V shed 2 bases and J shed 1 base, with 11 bases lying between them. The CDR3 DNA sequence: TGTGCCAGCAGTGAACTAGGGGGAGGCCAAGAGACCCAGTACTTC. Its translation is CASSELGGGQETQYF.

Written as DNA, the CDR3 is TGTGCCAGTAGTCTACTAAGCGGGGCGTTCTCTGGGGCCAACGTCCTGACTTTC. Protein sequence: CASSLLSGAFSGANVLTF. V and J are TRBV19 and TRBJ2-6; 7 positions match TRBD2. Trimming removed 5 bases from V and 0 bases from J; junction bases left unmatched: 10. The CDR3 extends over 18 amino acids. Germline lookup yields CDR1 LNHDA and CDR2 SQIVND (reference sequence).

V gene TRBV4-3 combines with J gene TRBJ2-1; TRBD2 is a possible D gene (6 bases). CDR1 is LGHNA and CDR2 is YSLEER in the germline V gene. Deletions cut 0 bases from V and 4 bases from J, with 10 bases between. The CDR3 loop spans 15 amino acids. The CDR3 is CASSQDRTKYNEQFF. As DNA, the CDR3 is TGCGCCAGCAGCCAAGACAGGACTAAATACAATGAGCAGTTCTTC.

This clone was seen more than once but under ten times. This chain uses TRBV2 with TRBJ1-3; TRBD1 might be the D (5 bases). This CDR3 spans 15 amino acids. Germline values: CDR1 SNHLY, CDR2 FYNNEI. V lost 6 bases, J lost 0 bases, and 12 bases lay in between. This CDR3 is CASSGALHSGNTIYF. DNA of the CDR3: TGTGCCAGCAGCGGGGCCCTCCACTCTGGAAACACCATATATTTT.

This clone has just a few counts. V usage is TRBV7-6 and J usage is TRBJ1-5, with 11 positions matching TRBD1. The CDR3 contains 15 residues. Germline-derived CDR1 and CDR2 are SGHVS and FNYEAQ. The ends lost 5 bases at V and 3 bases at J; junction bases unmatched: 3. The CDR3 region has the DNA TGTGCCAGCAGCCTGGACAGGGGGCCCAATCAGCCCCAGCATTTT. This codes for CASSLDRGPNQPQHF.

The chain couples TRBV6-5 to TRBJ1-3; tentative D call: TRBD1 (6 bases). From germline, CDR1 is MNHEY and CDR2 SVGAGI. The CDR3 is made up of 14 amino acids. V lost 8 bases and J lost 4, with 15 bases in between. The DNA for the CDR3 is TGTGCCAGCCTAGAGGGGGGTTCGGGAAACACCATATATTTT. The encoded protein is CASLEGGSGNTIYF.

The gene calls are TRBV19 and TRBJ2-2; 8 bases are shared with TRBD1. CDR1 is LNHDA and CDR2 is SQIVND in the germline V gene (reference sequence). The V and J ends lost 1 base and 3 bases, in that order; junction bases with no gene match: 4. The CDR3 is made up of 16 amino acids. CDR3 DNA: TGTGCCAGTAGTATAGCTGGACAGGGCTACACCGGGGAGCTGTTTTTT. Translated, it gives CASSIAGQGYTGELFF.

CDR3 protein: CAISGQLAGGILTYEQYF. The CDR3 DNA follows: TGTGCCATCAGTGGTCAACTAGCGGGGGGGATATTAACCTACGAGCAGTACTTC. J is TRBJ2-7 and V is TRBV10-3, with 13 bases matching TRBD2. CDR1 ENHRY and CDR2 SYGVKD come from the germline V gene. V lost 4 bases, J lost 2 bases, and 11 bases stayed unmatched. The CDR3 is 18 amino acids.

Only a few counts were recorded for this clone. The chain recombines TRBV28 with TRBJ2-2; a weak D match, TRBD2 (6 bases). Germline CDR1 reads MDHEN; CDR2 reads SYDVKM. The CDR3 runs 16 residues. The V and J ends lost 7 bases and 2 bases respectively, with 17 bases between them. CDR3 sequence (DNA): TGTGCCAGCACCCCCAGATTAGGGACTAACACCGGGGAGCTGTTTTTT. Translated: CASTPRLGTNTGELFF.

This clone was seen only a few times. V and J are TRBV28 and TRBJ1-1; possibly TRBD1 for D (6 bases). V lost 5 bases, J lost 10 bases, and 26 bases lay in between. CDR3 length: 16 residues. The germline V gene encodes CDR1 MDHEN and CDR2 SYDVKM. In nucleotides, the CDR3 is TGTGCCAGCAGTCCCAGCTGGAGAGCAGGGGCCGTACTAGCTTTCTTT. Protein: CASSPSWRAGAVLAFF.

This rearrangement joins TRBV14 to TRBJ2-2; D may be TRBD2 (5 bases). Per germline, CDR1 SGHDN and CDR2 FVKESK. The germline V and J ends were trimmed by 1 base and 2 bases, with 8 bases remaining between them. The length of the CDR3 is 15 residues. In nucleotides, the CDR3 is TGTGCCAGCAGCCAAGCCTCGGGAAACACCGGGGAGCTGTTTTTT. Protein sequence: CASSQASGNTGELFF.